Described below is a single TCR beta chain sequence and its context. This clone may be a read error of a much larger clone one base away. These data come from a study of T cell repertoires in cytomegalovirus infection. TCRdb passed the reads through MiXCR, listing each CDR3 protein once. The data contain about 740,000 distinct CDR3 sequences, approximately 34% of them singletons. This clonotype originated in a human donor in good health (CMV status not recorded). Some clones in this sample may be carry-over from other donors' samples. Sequences were obtained from PBMCs.

This CDR3 is CASSQRTIGSLNEQFF. The CDR3 nucleotides read TGTGCCAGCAGCCAGAGGACTATCGGGAGTCTGAATGAGCAGTTCTTC. The V gene is TRBV7-8, the J gene TRBJ2-1; a weak D match, TRBD2 (6 bases). Trimming removed 5 bases at V and 7 bases at J, with 21 bases between. In germline, CDR1 is SGHVS, CDR2 FQNEAQ. This CDR3 is 16 amino acids long.